The 5 T cell receptor beta chains below all came from one sample that was sequenced in a study of control samples from healthy donors and cancer patients. Generated by immunoSEQ multiplex PCR, the TCRdb table keeps only in-frame clones and is missing some. Here the sample spans approximately 180,000 clones, around 90% being singletons. Sequencing was carried out using blood. Every receptor here comes from a woman aged 40 to 49 in good health.

The chain joins TRBV7-2 to TRBJ2-7; possible D gene TRBD2, 6 bases. The V and J ends lost 6 bases and 0 bases respectively, with 9 bases between them. From germline, CDR1 is SGHTA and CDR2 FQGNSA. The CDR3 sequence is 13 residues long. The CDR3 nucleotides read TGTGCCAGCAGTTGGGGAGGCTCCTACGAGCAGTACTTC. Its translation: CASSWGGSYEQYF.

The chain carries TRBV2 and TRBJ1-5; D unresolved. The V gene's germline CDR1 is SNHLY and CDR2 FYNNEI. This CDR3 has 15 amino acids. V was cut by 3 bases and J by 0 bases, with 9 bases left in between. CDR3: CASSDQTYSNQPQHF. CDR3 nucleotide sequence: TGTGCCAGCAGTGATCAGACTTATAGCAATCAGCCCCAGCATTTT.

The CDR3 DNA is TGTGCCAGCACCGAGGGCGGGGGACCAAGAAAGACCCAGTACTTC. Translating gives CASTEGGGPRKTQYF. This sequence joins TRBV6-5 and TRBJ2-5; 7 positions agree with TRBD2. The V and J ends lost 7 bases and 6 bases, in that order; junction bases with no gene match: 14. Germline V CDR1 and CDR2: MNHEY, SVGAGI. The CDR3 covers 15 residues.

The chain carries TRBV5-4 and TRBJ2-1; TRBD2 is a possible D gene (5 bases). In germline, CDR1 is SGHNT, CDR2 YYREEE (reference sequence). The CDR3 is made up of 11 amino acids. V lost 2 bases, J lost 8 bases, and 5 bases lay in between. In nucleotides, the CDR3 is TGTGCCAGCAGCTTCGGGGATGAGCAGTTCTTC. Translated, it gives CASSFGDEQFF.

The chain uses TRBV7-9 and TRBJ2-2; TRBD1 matches at 10 bases. J was trimmed by 6 bases and V by 5 bases; bases with no gene match: 9. CDR1 is SEHNR, CDR2 FQNEAQ, per germline (reference sequence). This CDR3 has 16 amino acids. This CDR3 is CASSPAGTGVAGELFF. The CDR3 DNA reads as TGTGCCAGCAGCCCGGCGGGGACAGGGGTAGCCGGGGAGCTGTTTTTT.